This entry is about one T cell receptor beta chain. What it binds is unknown. This specimen belongs to a study of cytomegalovirus exposure and HLA in healthy donors. Overall study: In terms of ancestry, the Caucasian-associated cluster contained around 79% of the roughly 360 genotyped donors.

13 Jbeta primers and 60 Vbeta primers were used for the PCR. Data came from immunoSEQ multiplex PCR; TCRdb stores just in-frame clones and leaves some out. This table holds more than 150,000 clones, 84% found once. The study's findings and limits: According to an earlier analysis, most TCR beta V segments yielded productive rearrangements about 87% or about 30% of the time. Sequencing likely produced, as an artifact, a cluster of highly shared sequence variants.

The receptor comes from a boy younger than 10 in good health and CMV-seronegative. Sequenced sample: PBMCs.

The CDR3 region has the DNA TGCGCCAGCACAACGTCAGGGTTTAGGCCAACCTACAATGAGCAGTTCTTC. Translating gives CASTTSGFRPTYNEQFF. This sequence joins TRBV5-1 and TRBJ2-1, with a possible D match to TRBD1 (5 bases). V shed 6 bases and J shed 2 bases, with 21 bases lying between them. The CDR3 covers 17 residues. Germline CDR1 and CDR2: SGHRS and YFSETQ.